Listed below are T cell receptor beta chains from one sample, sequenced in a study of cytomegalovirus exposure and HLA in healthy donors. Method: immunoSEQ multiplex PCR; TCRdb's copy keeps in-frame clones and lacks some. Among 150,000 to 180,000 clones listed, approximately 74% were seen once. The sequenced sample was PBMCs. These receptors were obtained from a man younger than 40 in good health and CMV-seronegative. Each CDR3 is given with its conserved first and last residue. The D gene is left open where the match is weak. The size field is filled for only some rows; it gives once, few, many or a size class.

DNA: TGCAGCCGGGCGGGACAGAGCACAGATACGCAGTATTTT
CDR3: CSRAGQSTDTQYF
D: -
J: TRBJ2-3
V: TRBV29-1
size: -
length: 13

DNA: TGTGCCAGCAGCCCCCAGAGGGTGACTTACTCAAACTATGGCTACCCCTTC
CDR3: CASSPQRVTYSNYGYPF
D: -
J: TRBJ1-2
V: TRBV7-2
size: -
length: 17

DNA: TGTGCCAGCAGTCCTCCGGGACAGGGAGCTGATCAGCCCCAGCATTTT
CDR3: CASSPPGQGADQPQHF
D: TRBD1
J: TRBJ1-5
V: TRBV28
size: -
length: 16

DNA: TGTGCCAGCAGCTCCCCCACAAACACTGAAGCTTTCTTT
CDR3: CASSSPTNTEAFF
D: -
J: TRBJ1-1
V: TRBV13
size: once
length: 13

DNA: TGTGCCAGCAGCCCAGGACAGGGGGAATATAACTATGGCTACACCTTC
CDR3: CASSPGQGEYNYGYTF
D: TRBD1
J: TRBJ1-2
V: TRBV4-2
size: few
length: 16

DNA: TGCGCCAGCAGCCAAGAAGCAGGGTCCAAGTTGGGCTACACCTTC
CDR3: CASSQEAGSKLGYTF
D: -
J: TRBJ1-2
V: TRBV4-1
size: -
length: 15

DNA: TGTGCCAGCAGTGAAGGCAGCCCCGGACACTCACCCCTCCACTTT
CDR3: CASSEGSPGHSPLHF
D: -
J: TRBJ1-6
V: TRBV6-1
size: -
length: 15

DNA: TGTGCCAGCAATCACCTCCCCGGGACAGGAGGTACCCAGTACTTC
CDR3: CASNHLPGTGGTQYF
D: TRBD1
J: TRBJ2-5
V: TRBV7-9
size: -
length: 15

DNA: TGCGCCAGCAGCCAAGATCAGGACAGCTCTGGAAACACCATATATTTT
CDR3: CASSQDQDSSGNTIYF
D: -
J: TRBJ1-3
V: TRBV4-3
size: -
length: 16

DNA: TGTGCCAGCAGCGTAGGAGCAGGTACGCAGTATTTT
CDR3: CASSVGAGTQYF
D: -
J: TRBJ2-3
V: TRBV9
size: few
length: 12

DNA: TGTGCCAGCAGTTACTCATCAGGGGAGGGAGGCGAGCAGTACTTC
CDR3: CASSYSSGEGGEQYF
D: -
J: TRBJ2-7
V: TRBV6-6
size: -
length: 15

DNA: TGTGCCAGCAGTGAAGCGGTAAAGAGCTCCTATAATTCACCCCTCCACTTT
CDR3: CASSEAVKSSYNSPLHF
D: -
J: TRBJ1-6
V: TRBV6-1
size: once
length: 17

DNA: TGTGCCAGCAGCCCGCGGGACAGGGACTTCACAGATACGCAGTATTTT
CDR3: CASSPRDRDFTDTQYF
D: TRBD1
J: TRBJ2-3
V: TRBV7-9
size: -
length: 16